This passage covers 21 T cell receptor beta chains from one sample sequenced in a study of T-cell reconstitution after alpha-beta-depleted transplantation in children. A TCRbeta library incorporating unique molecular identifiers was prepared. Each CDR3 protein gets one entry after TCRdb re-called the PCR reads with MiXCR. Of 640,000 or so distinct CDR3 sequences listed, 15% to 20% are singletons. Source: PBMCs from the stem cell graft donor, taken from the stem cell graft. The receptors here all came from a human donor who donated a stem cell graft to a child with acute myeloid leukemia.

This clonotype was recorded many times. The rearrangement links TRBV29-1 to TRBJ1-2; 10 bases map to TRBD1. This CDR3 spans 14 amino acids. Germline V gene lookup returns CDR1 SQVTM and CDR2 ANQGSEA. The J segment lost 5 bases and the V segment lost 4 bases, leaving 7 bases of the junction unmatched. For the CDR3, the DNA is TGCAGCGTTGTTTTGGGACAGGGGCCTTATGGCTACACCTTC. Translation: CSVVLGQGPYGYTF.

This clonotype came up many times. The V call is TRBV5-1, the J call TRBJ2-5, with 7 bases aligning to TRBD1. Germline V CDR1 and CDR2: SGHRS, YFSETQ. V lost 3 bases, J lost 2 bases, and 7 bases stayed unmatched. The CDR3 is 15 amino acids. The CDR3 DNA is TGCGCCAGCAGCTGGATGGGACAGCTTCAAGAGACCCAGTACTTC. Translated: CASSWMGQLQETQYF.

This sequence joins TRBV18 and TRBJ1-1; D is uncertain. Between the trimmed V and J ends, which lost 5 bases and 6 bases, there was a span of 16 bases. Germline values: CDR1 KGHSH, CDR2 LQKENI. This CDR3 comprises 14 residues. The CDR3 loop reads CASSWVSDSAEAFF. The CDR3 DNA is TGTGCCAGCTCATGGGTGTCGGATTCCGCTGAAGCTTTCTTT.

This clonotype was detected only a few times. The V call is TRBV7-9, the J call TRBJ1-1, with 7 bases matching TRBD1. V dropped 5 bases and J dropped 4; count of bases not matched to a gene: 4. Per germline, CDR1 SEHNR and CDR2 FQNEAQ (reference sequence). This CDR3 has 13 amino acids. CDR3 in amino acids: CASSAPGGTEAFF. CDR3 sequence (DNA): TGTGCCAGCAGCGCGCCAGGGGGCACTGAAGCTTTCTTT.

The chain has TRBV7-2 and TRBJ2-1; 13 nucleotides agree with TRBD2. In germline, CDR1 is SGHTA, CDR2 FQGNSA. V lost 3 bases to trimming and J lost 4 bases; unmatched junction nucleotides: 3. The CDR3 length is 16 residues. CDR3 in DNA: TGTGCCAGCAGCTTTGCACTAGCGGGGGGGTACAATGAGCAGTTCTTC. This encodes CASSFALAGGYNEQFF.

This clonotype occurred a few times. This chain uses TRBV24-1 with TRBJ1-5; no clear D gene. This CDR3 region has 14 residues. V lost 4 bases, J lost 6 bases, and 12 bases lay in between. Germline CDR1 and CDR2: KGHDR and SFDVKD. CDR3 nucleotide sequence: TGTGCCACCAGTGAGAGGGAAGAGACTCAGCCCCAGCATTTT. Its translation: CATSEREETQPQHF.

This clonotype was observed at least ten times. The chain employs TRBV7-2 and TRBJ2-1, with D uncertain. Trimming took off 1 base at V and 4 bases at J, with 8 bases between the two ends. CDR3 length: 14 residues. Germline-derived CDR1 and CDR2 are SGHTA and FQGNSA. The DNA of the CDR3 is TGTGCCAGCAGCTTAGTGTTCGGTTACAATGAGCAGTTCTTC. This codes for CASSLVFGYNEQFF. Using reference TRBV7-2 and TRBJ2-1 for the parts outside the CDR3, the full variable domain is GAGVSQSPSNKVTEKGKDVELRCDPISGHTALYWYRQSLGQGLEFLIYFQGNSAPDKSGLPSDRFSAERTGGSVSTLTIQRTQQEDSAVYLCASSLVFGYNEQFFGPGTRLTVL.

This clonotype was found many times. The chain combines TRBV5-1 with TRBJ1-2; 11 bases fit TRBD1. Germline CDR1 is SGHRS and CDR2 is YFSETQ. The CDR3 totals 14 residues. Losses at the gene ends were 4 bases for V and 6 bases for J; bases not matched to a gene: 5. The CDR3 coding sequence is TGCGCCAGCAGCACGGGACAGGGGGTCGATGGCTACACCTTC. Translation: CASSTGQGVDGYTF.

This clonotype was recorded at least ten times. The chain links TRBV29-1 to TRBJ1-1; the D gene is possibly TRBD1 (6 bases). Germline CDR1 is SQVTM and CDR2 is ANQGSEA. This CDR3 is built from 16 residues. Trimming took off 5 bases at V and 4 bases at J, with 23 bases between the two ends. CDR3 DNA sequence: TGCAGCGTTCTGGGGATCCCGGGACACCGGACCACTGAAGCTTTCTTT. Amino acid sequence: CSVLGIPGHRTTEAFF.

The table lists this clonotype with many counts. This chain connects TRBV20-1 to TRBJ1-2, with D possibly matching TRBD1 (5 bases). Trimming pared 3 bases from V and 3 bases from J, leaving 14 bases between. CDR3 length: 14 amino acids. CDR1 and CDR2 from the germline V gene are DFQATT and SNEGSKA (reference sequence). The CDR3 DNA follows: TGCAGTGCTAGTTACATGGCAGGGCACTATGGCTACACCTTC. It specifies CSASYMAGHYGYTF.

This clonotype was seen ten or more times. The genes are TRBV6-1 and TRBJ1-4; a weak D match, TRBD1 (5 bases). CDR1 is MNHNS and CDR2 is SASEGT in the germline V gene. CDR3 length: 15 amino acids. The V and J ends lost 5 bases and 8 bases respectively, with 18 bases between them. The CDR3 here is CASSPRSDGDEKLFF. In nucleotides, the CDR3 is TGTGCCAGCAGTCCTAGGTCGGACGGGGACGAAAAACTGTTTTTT.

This clonotype was detected only a few times. The rearrangement joins TRBV6-1 to TRBJ1-1; D possibly corresponds to TRBD1 (6 bases). Germline V gene lookup returns CDR1 MNHNS and CDR2 SASEGT. V lost 6 bases and J lost 0, with 26 bases in between. The CDR3 loop spans 19 amino acids. CDR3 coding DNA: TGTGCCAGCAGCAGACGGCCACCAGGACAGATAATCATGAACACTGAAGCTTTCTTT. It specifies CASSRRPPGQIIMNTEAFF.

The V and J genes are TRBV6-2 or TRBV6-3 and TRBJ2-1, with 7 positions matching TRBD1. The CDR3 totals 18 residues. V trimming: 5 bases; J trimming: 3 bases; junction bases outside the gene matches: 16. CDR1 MNHEY and CDR2 SVGEGT come from the germline V gene. The DNA of the CDR3 is TGTGCCAGCAGTAAGCCGCCGAGGGGGCAAAAAATCTACAATGAGCAGTTCTTC. Its translation is CASSKPPRGQKIYNEQFF.

The CDR3 sequence is CSAIDRGSGGSFSTDTQYF. CDR3 sequence (DNA): TGCAGTGCTATCGATCGGGGGTCAGGCGGCAGCTTTAGCACAGATACGCAGTATTTT. This rearrangement joins TRBV20-1 to TRBJ2-3; D may be TRBD2 (6 bases). This CDR3 has 19 residues. V gave up 4 bases and J gave up 0 bases, with 26 bases separating them. CDR1 DFQATT and CDR2 SNEGSKA come from the germline V gene (reference sequence).

The chain employs TRBV24-1 and TRBJ1-1, with D maybe TRBD1 (6 bases). Germline V gene sequence: CDR1 KGHDR, CDR2 SFDVKD. The V end was cut by 9 bases, the J end by 4 bases, with 14 bases between. The CDR3 spans 13 residues. The CDR3 here is CATRPTGRTEAFF. Here the CDR3 DNA reads TGTGCCACCCGTCCGACAGGCCGCACTGAAGCTTTCTTT.

This clonotype was seen many times. V is TRBV20-1 and J is TRBJ1-5, with 9 bases that match TRBD1. Germline V gene data show CDR1 as DFQATT and CDR2 as SNEGSKA (reference sequence). The CDR3 runs 13 residues. With 6 bases clipped from V and 6 bases from J, the junction kept 6 bases outside the gene matches. CDR3 in amino acids: CSAPGTGTQPQHF. The CDR3 DNA is TGCAGTGCCCCGGGGACAGGGACTCAGCCCCAGCATTTT.

V usage is TRBV11-2 and J usage is TRBJ2-5; a weak D match, TRBD2 (7 bases). The V and J ends lost 5 bases and 2 bases respectively, with 21 bases between them. CDR1 SGHAT and CDR2 FQNNGV come from the germline V gene. This CDR3 is built from 17 residues. The CDR3 DNA follows: TGTGCCAGCAGCCCAACAGACGGGGGGCGACTTCAAGAGACCCAGTACTTC. Protein: CASSPTDGGRLQETQYF.

This clonotype showed up many times. The chain uses TRBV7-7 and TRBJ2-5; TRBD2 aligns across 7 bases. CDR1 is SSHAT and CDR2 is FNYEAQ in the germline V gene (reference sequence). This CDR3 has 14 amino acids. The trim removed 5 bases at V and 5 bases at J, leaving 8 bases unmatched. The CDR3 sequence: CASSPLTSVETQYF. The CDR3 nucleotides read TGTGCCAGCAGCCCCCTTACTAGCGTTGAGACCCAGTACTTC.

The chain is built from TRBV3-1 and TRBJ2-2; D call uncertain. Germline assignment: CDR1 LGHDT and CDR2 YNNKEL (reference sequence). V was trimmed by 2 bases and J by 6 bases, leaving 22 bases between them. The CDR3 runs to 18 residues. The CDR3 DNA reads TGTGCCAGCAGCCAATTCACGACCGGCAGTTCCGGCGCCGGGGAGCTGTTTTTT. This gives the protein CASSQFTTGSSGAGELFF. Drawing the rest from reference TRBV3-1 and TRBJ2-2, the complete variable domain is DTAVSQTPKYLVTQMGNDKSIKCEQNLGHDTMYWYKQDSKKFLKIMFSYNNKELIINETVPNRFSPKSPDKAHLNLHINSLELGDSAVYFCASSQFTTGSSGAGELFFGEGSRLTVL.

V and J are TRBV20-1 and TRBJ1-1; D gene uncertain. CDR1 is DFQATT and CDR2 is SNEGSKA in the germline V gene (reference sequence). The CDR3 extends over 12 amino acids. The V gene lost 5 bases and the J gene lost 1 base, with 8 bases spanning the gap. The CDR3 DNA is TGCAGTGCTCGAACTTGGAACACTGAAGCTTTCTTT. This codes for CSARTWNTEAFF.

This clonotype has more than one count but fewer than ten. The CDR3 sequence: CASSQVRGTGLNEQFF. In DNA, the CDR3 is TGCGCCAGCAGCCAAGTCAGGGGGACAGGCCTCAATGAGCAGTTCTTC. The rearrangement links TRBV4-1 to TRBJ2-1; 8 nucleotides match TRBD1. Germline V gene data show CDR1 as MGHRA and CDR2 as YSYEKL. Trimming removed 1 base from V and 6 bases from J; junction bases left unmatched: 8. CDR3 length equals 16 residues.